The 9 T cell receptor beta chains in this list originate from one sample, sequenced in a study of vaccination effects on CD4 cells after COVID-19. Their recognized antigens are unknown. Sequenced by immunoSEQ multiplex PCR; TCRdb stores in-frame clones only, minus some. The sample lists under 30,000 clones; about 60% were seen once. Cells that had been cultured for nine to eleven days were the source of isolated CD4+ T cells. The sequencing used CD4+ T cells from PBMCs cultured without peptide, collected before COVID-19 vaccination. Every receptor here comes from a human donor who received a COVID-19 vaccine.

The CDR3 nucleotides are TGTGCCGGTAGCGGTTGGGGGGATACGCAGTATTTT. Its protein product is CAGSGWGDTQYF. The chain recombines TRBV6-5 with TRBJ2-3; maybe TRBD2 (6 bases). Germline lookup yields CDR1 MNHEY and CDR2 SVGAGI. The CDR3 has 12 amino acids. Trimming pared 11 bases from V and 6 bases from J, leaving 15 bases between.

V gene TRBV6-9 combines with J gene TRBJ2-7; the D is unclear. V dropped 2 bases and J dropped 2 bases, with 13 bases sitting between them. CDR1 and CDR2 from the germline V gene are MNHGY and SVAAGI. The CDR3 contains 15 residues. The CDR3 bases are TGTGCCAGCAGTTATGTTCCGAAAACCCCCTACGAGCAGTACTTC. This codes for CASSYVPKTPYEQYF.

This CDR3 reads CASSSTDTQYF. The DNA for the CDR3 is TGTGCCAGCTCGTCGACGGATACGCAGTATTTT. The chain has TRBV6-6 and TRBJ2-3; D is ambiguous. Germline assignment: CDR1 MNHNY and CDR2 SVGAGI (reference sequence). The CDR3 runs to 11 residues. V lost 8 bases, J lost 6 bases, and 9 bases lay in between.

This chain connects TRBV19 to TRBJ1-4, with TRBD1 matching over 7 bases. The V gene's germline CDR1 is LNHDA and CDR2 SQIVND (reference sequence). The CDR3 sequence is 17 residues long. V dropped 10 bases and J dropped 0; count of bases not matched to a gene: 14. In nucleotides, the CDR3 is TGTGCCACTCGTGGCAGGGGGTCAGGGGCAACTAATGAAAAACTGTTTTTT. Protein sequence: CATRGRGSGATNEKLFF.

This CDR3 is CASSEALYEQFF. The CDR3, as DNA: TGTGCCAGCAGTGAAGCACTCTATGAGCAGTTCTTC. The chain joins TRBV6-1 to TRBJ2-1; no clear D gene. Per the germline V gene, CDR1 is MNHNS and CDR2 is SASEGT. V was clipped by 0 bases and J by 8 bases, with 5 bases between them. This CDR3 contains 12 residues.

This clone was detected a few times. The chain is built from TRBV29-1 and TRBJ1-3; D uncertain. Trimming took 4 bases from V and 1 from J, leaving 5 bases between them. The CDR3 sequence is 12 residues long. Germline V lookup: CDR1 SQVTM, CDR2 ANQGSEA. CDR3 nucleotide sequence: TGCAGCGTTGGGCAGTCTGGAAACACCATATATTTT. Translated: CSVGQSGNTIYF.

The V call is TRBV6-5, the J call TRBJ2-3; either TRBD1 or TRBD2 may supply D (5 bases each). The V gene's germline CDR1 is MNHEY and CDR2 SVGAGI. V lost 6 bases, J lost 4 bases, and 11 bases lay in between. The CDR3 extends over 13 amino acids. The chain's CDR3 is CASSRGASDTQYF. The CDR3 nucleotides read TGTGCCAGCAGCCGAGGGGCCTCAGATACGCAGTATTTT.

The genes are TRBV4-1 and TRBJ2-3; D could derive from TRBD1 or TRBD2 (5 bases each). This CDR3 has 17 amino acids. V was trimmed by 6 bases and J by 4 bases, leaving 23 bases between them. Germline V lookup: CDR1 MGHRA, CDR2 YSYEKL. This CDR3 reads CASRPPGRGRGADTQYF. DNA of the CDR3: TGCGCCAGCAGGCCGCCTGGACGGGGACGGGGAGCAGATACGCAGTATTTT.

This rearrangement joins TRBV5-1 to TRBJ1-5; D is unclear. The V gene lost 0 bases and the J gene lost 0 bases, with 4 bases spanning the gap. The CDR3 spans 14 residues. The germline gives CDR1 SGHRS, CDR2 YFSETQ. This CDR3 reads CASSLGLSNQPQHF. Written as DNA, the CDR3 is TGCGCCAGCAGCTTGGGCCTTAGCAATCAGCCCCAGCATTTT.